The present TCR beta chain was sequenced within a study of T cell responses to AZD1222 COVID-19 vaccine (dated by TCRdb to 2020 to 2023). Looking at the study overall: Because spike-specific TCR depth and breadth did not differ between the two schedules, AZD1222 recipients who got a second dose at roughly 4 weeks were pooled with those who got a second dose at roughly 12 weeks. A total of 233 trial participants underwent TCR sequencing, of whom about 200 received two doses of AZD1222 and around 25 received two doses of the MenACWY control vaccine. Trial participants were enrolled by age into 18-55, 56-69 and 70-plus year subgroups, with roughly 150, 30 and 60 TCR-sequenced participants respectively. General findings and caveats noted by the study authors: Conclusions about previously exposed vaccinees are limited, since just five to seven AZD1222 recipients were seropositive for SARS-CoV-2 at baseline. After two AZD1222 doses, both the breadth and the depth of spike-specific TCRs were significantly higher than at day 0 and than in MenACWY recipients. Reportedly, close to half of the unique spike-specific TCRs recognized epitopes lying outside the regions that are mutated in the B.1.351 and B.1.1.7 variants. Because no samples from the day 14 peak response were available, repertoires could be characterized only after the peak T cell response. Vaccine-associated CD4 TCRs spanned the whole spike protein, with dominant responses in regions 160-218 and 743-854. The 56-69-year group was small, and its depth increase did not reach significance, likely because of low power. Participants were mostly white British and included more females than males, and it was suggested by the authors that clonal diversity may have been underestimated.

The intended sense of this specimen's time point label: baseline before first vaccination. Samples from vaccinated people were obtained from the UK trials COV001 and COV002, which included a single-blind randomized controlled phase 2/3 trial of AZD1222 (ChAdOx1 nCoV-19) in healthy adults. For TCRbeta chain sequencing, PBMC samples were collected from trial participants at day 0 and at day 28 after the second dose. The CDR3 regions of human TCRbeta chains were subjected to immunosequencing. Per the source publication's procedure: Repertoire TCRs were matched against a reference library of SARS-CoV-2-specific TCRs generated with the MIRA antigen-specificity platform. Breadth was defined as the fraction of unique TCRs that were SARS-CoV-2-associated, and depth was defined as the fraction of total T cells that were SARS-CoV-2-associated. Using the MIRA data, each spike-specific TCR was mapped to the spike region that the TCR reacts to and placed in a CD4 or CD8 class. Log10-transformed breadth and depth values were compared by one-way ANOVA with Sidak's multiple comparisons tests. In its TCRdb copy, this immuneACCESS table keeps in-frame sequences only and misses some clones. Where compared with another copy, unresolved V genes explain less than half of these, and the others have no known cause. That table supplies the V and J calls and clone size; D and trimming were determined from the DNA. The sample table shows 95,000 to 150,000 clones, and over 80% are seen once. The biggest ten clones account for 11% to 15% of the sample.

The CDR3 sequence holds 15 residues, the cysteine and phenylalanine included. The DNA shown is the 45-base CDR3, in frame from base 1. V is shortened by 0 bases, J by 0 bases, and the region joining them spans 6 bases. Via the germline V gene, CDR1 is SGHRS and CDR2 YFSETQ. With regard to this clone: Its antigen remains undetermined. Nothing much larger sits one base from this clone, and base qualities are not available.

The receptor was isolated from an adult in good health. Source: peripheral blood, taken on day 0 of AZD1222 vaccination. The receptor chain draws on TRBV5-1 and TRBJ2-2; the D segment cannot be called with confidence. The CDR3 protein is CASSLGGTNTGELFF. The sequence in DNA is TGCGCCAGCAGCTTGGGGGGTACGAACACCGGGGAGCTGTTTTTT.